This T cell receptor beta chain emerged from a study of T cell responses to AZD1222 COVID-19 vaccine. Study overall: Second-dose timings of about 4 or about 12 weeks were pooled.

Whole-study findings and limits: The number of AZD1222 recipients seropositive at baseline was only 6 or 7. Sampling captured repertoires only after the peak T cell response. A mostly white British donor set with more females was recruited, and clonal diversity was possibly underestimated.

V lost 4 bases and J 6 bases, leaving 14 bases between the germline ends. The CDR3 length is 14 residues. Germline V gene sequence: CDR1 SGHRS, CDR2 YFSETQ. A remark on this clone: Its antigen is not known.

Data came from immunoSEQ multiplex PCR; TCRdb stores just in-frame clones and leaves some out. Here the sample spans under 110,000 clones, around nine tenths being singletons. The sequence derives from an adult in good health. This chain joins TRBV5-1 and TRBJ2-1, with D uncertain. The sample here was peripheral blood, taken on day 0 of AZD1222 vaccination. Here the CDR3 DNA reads TGCGCCAGCAGCCGGCTAGAATACGGCAATGAGCAGTTCTTC. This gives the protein CASSRLEYGNEQFF.